This T cell receptor beta chain originates from a study of OX40 agonist ivuxolimab in advanced cancers. Study-wide findings and caveats: In a subset of nonresponders, normalized T-cell clonal expansion was also low.

Germline trimming cut 4 bases from V and 7 bases from J; bases unmatched to any gene: 4. The germline V gene has CDR1 LGHNA and CDR2 YSLEER. The CDR3 covers 14 residues. The assay was immunoSEQ multiplex PCR, and TCRdb's table has in-frame clones only and misses some. The table has about 17,000 clones, about 89% seen once. A remark on this clone: What it recognizes is unknown.

The material sequenced was CD4+ or CD8+ T cells sorted from blood, taken in a trial of the OX40 agonist ivuxolimab. This TCR derives from an adult with an advanced solid tumor such as melanoma, head and neck, liver or kidney cancer. The V call is TRBV4-3, the J call TRBJ2-2, with TRBD1 identical over 9 bases. CDR3 DNA sequence: TGCGCCAGCAGCCCACGGACAGGGGTCGGGGAGCTGTTTTTT. Amino acid sequence: CASSPRTGVGELFF.